These T cell receptor beta chains were read from a single sample in a study of blood T cell repertoires in COVID-19. TCRdb's copy holds only in-frame clones and misses some; the assay was immunoSEQ multiplex PCR. The sample lists about 170,000 clones, about four fifths occurring once. The sequenced sample was peripheral blood. The source is a woman aged 80 or over with active or convalescent COVID-19. The CDR3 runs from the conserved cysteine through the conserved F or W. The order of the fields is clone size, V gene, CDR3 protein. Part of the rows lack a size; the others show once, few, many or a class for expanded clones.

clone size: NA; V gene: TRBV10-1; CDR3 protein: CASSEITRFPRGEQYF
clone size: NA; V gene: TRBV29-1; CDR3 protein: CSVQQLNTEAFF
clone size: NA; V gene: TRBV24-1; CDR3 protein: CATSDSPLAGGRQSLSGELFF
clone size: NA; V gene: TRBV28; CDR3 protein: CASSINRGEAFF
clone size: NA; V gene: TRBV6-5; CDR3 protein: CASSSRRQDRRGYTF
clone size: NA; V gene: TRBV3-1/TRBV3-2; CDR3 protein: CASSHRGARLEAFF
clone size: NA; V gene: TRBV7-2; CDR3 protein: CASSLSRGKYGYTF
clone size: NA; V gene: TRBV15; CDR3 protein: CATSRDRGTYEQYF
clone size: once; V gene: TRBV5-4; CDR3 protein: CASSAGGLETQYF
clone size: NA; V gene: TRBV6-5; CDR3 protein: CASSSPGNGKLFF
clone size: NA; V gene: TRBV19; CDR3 protein: CATQTGVYSNQPQHF
clone size: NA; V gene: TRBV10-1; CDR3 protein: CASSEAGRGEKLFF
clone size: NA; V gene: TRBV19; CDR3 protein: CASSMLSGTDYGYTF
clone size: NA; V gene: TRBV21-1; CDR3 protein: CASSKGKRTELKGNQPQHF
clone size: NA; V gene: TRBV6-1; CDR3 protein: CASSETRRNTEAFF
clone size: NA; V gene: TRBV6-5; CDR3 protein: CASSPVVNTEAFF
clone size: NA; V gene: TRBV7-2; CDR3 protein: CASSFGTGRRDTQYF
clone size: once; V gene: TRBV4-2; CDR3 protein: CASSKGLAGTYNEQFF
clone size: NA; V gene: TRBV6-5; CDR3 protein: CASSYRDRDSPLHF
clone size: NA; V gene: TRBV4-2; CDR3 protein: CASSQEVRSYGYTF
clone size: NA; V gene: TRBV5-1; CDR3 protein: CASSAGQGYETQYF
clone size: NA; V gene: TRBV7-3; CDR3 protein: CASSSGLAGALSNEQFF